The rows below give T cell receptor beta chains drawn from one sample of a study of patients and donors after allogeneic stem cell transplantation. MiXCR, applied by TCRdb to the RT-PCR reads, yields one record per CDR3 protein. The sample lists some 880,000 distinct CDR3 sequences; more than 15% were seen once. Source material: blood, either unsorted or a sorted T cell fraction (not recorded which). These TCRs come from a human donor who was either an allogeneic HSCT recipient or a stem cell or donor lymphocyte infusion donor (not recorded which). It is not recorded whose cells these are; they may come from a transplant donor. The CDR3 runs from the conserved cysteine through the conserved F or W. A D gene is named only where the DNA matches it firmly. Expanded clones get a size class; other rows say once, few or many, or leave the size out.

V	size	D	J	CDR3	DNA
TRBV12-3/TRBV12-4	-	TRBD1	TRBJ2-2	CASRPQGAGELFF	TGTGCCAGCAGGCCACAGGGGGCCGGGGAGCTGTTTTTT
TRBV6-2/TRBV6-3	few	TRBD2	TRBJ2-7	CASSYALGTSGGYYHEQYF	TGTGCCAGCAGTTACGCTCTCGGGACTAGCGGGGGGTACTACCACGAGCAGTACTTC
TRBV4-2	few	-	TRBJ2-1	CASSQELLRAQFF	TGTGCCAGCAGCCAAGAGCTACTTCGTGCGCAGTTCTTC
TRBV24-1	many	-	TRBJ2-5	CATSDSSRNPKETQYF	TGTGCCACCAGTGATTCGAGTCGCAACCCTAAAGAGACCCAGTACTTC
TRBV12-3/TRBV12-4	-	-	TRBJ2-7	CASSLALRKVPPFSYEQYF	TGTGCCAGCAGTTTAGCGTTGCGGAAAGTTCCACCATTTTCCTACGAGCAGTACTTC
TRBV12-3/TRBV12-4	-	-	TRBJ2-1	CASSLKTQHNEQFF	TGTGCCAGCAGTTTGAAGACCCAGCACAATGAGCAGTTCTTC
TRBV10-3	few	-	TRBJ2-3	CAISERTMNTDTQYF	TGTGCCATCAGTGAAAGGACAATGAACACAGATACGCAGTATTTT
TRBV20-1	many	-	TRBJ2-1	CSASLFQPGAFF	TGCAGTGCTAGTCTCTTTCAACCTGGGGCGTTCTTC
TRBV24-1	few	TRBD1	TRBJ1-2	CATTGTGQSGYTF	TGTGCCACCACCGGGACAGGGCAGAGTGGCTACACCTTC
TRBV11-2	-	TRBD2	TRBJ2-3	CASSPRPGGADTQYF	TGTGCCAGCAGCCCACGCCCGGGGGGTGCAGATACGCAGTATTTT
TRBV29-1	-	-	TRBJ1-1	CSVIRVMNTEAFF	TGCAGCGTTATCAGGGTCATGAACACTGAAGCTTTCTTT